Below, 5 T cell receptor beta chains from the same sample are listed, as sequenced in a study of T cell repertoires in cytomegalovirus infection. Using its own MiXCR run on the reads, TCRdb lists one record per CDR3 protein. The sample holds 90,000 to 120,000 distinct CDR3 sequences, roughly 39% seen once. These receptors have no identified antigens. The material was CD8+ T cells from cultured PBMCs, obtained from culture after CMV antigen stimulation. The source of these receptors is a human donor in good health (CMV status not recorded). Some clones in this sample may be carry-over from other donors' samples.

V gene TRBV28 combines with J gene TRBJ1-2, with D maybe TRBD1 (5 bases). Trimming left V 10 bases short and J 8 bases short, with 20 bases between. Germline V gene lookup returns CDR1 MDHEN and CDR2 SYDVKM. This CDR3 is 13 amino acids long. This chain's CDR3 is CANRGTGRSGYTF. The CDR3 DNA reads TGTGCCAACAGAGGCACAGGACGTTCGGGCTACACCTTC.

This chain links TRBV6-6 with TRBJ1-1; D is undetermined. The CDR3 covers 16 residues. CDR1 is MNHNY, CDR2 SVGAGI, per germline (reference sequence). The V and J ends lost 2 bases and 1 base respectively, with 14 bases between them. CDR3 DNA sequence: TGTGCCAGCAGTTACGGTTCTTGGAGGAAGAACACTGAAGCTTTCTTT. It translates to CASSYGSWRKNTEAFF.

This clonotype was seen a few times. V usage is TRBV5-8 and J usage is TRBJ2-4; TRBD2 matches 7 bases. The CDR3 has 16 amino acids. The germline V gene has CDR1 SGHTS and CDR2 YDEGEE. The V and J ends lost 2 bases and 9 bases, in that order; junction bases with no gene match: 14. The chain's CDR3 is CASSLDSRGVRLIQYF. The CDR3 DNA sequence: TGTGCCAGCAGCTTAGACAGCCGGGGGGTACGGCTCATTCAGTACTTC.

The sample holds many counts of this clonotype. V and J are TRBV7-8 and TRBJ2-2; 9 bases line up with TRBD1. Looked up from germline, CDR1 is SGHVS and CDR2 is FQNEAQ. Germline trimming cut 5 bases from V and 0 bases from J; bases unmatched to any gene: 10. This CDR3 comprises 18 residues. The CDR3 loop reads CASSTAYGTGSNTGELFF. Here the CDR3 DNA reads TGTGCCAGCAGCACAGCATACGGGACAGGGTCGAACACCGGGGAGCTGTTTTTT.

V is TRBV7-2 and J is TRBJ1-6, with D unresolved. The V end lost 0 bases, the J end lost 3 bases, and 9 bases lay between the germline ends. The CDR3 is 16 residues long. Germline V gives CDR1 SGHTA, CDR2 FQGNSA. CDR3: CASSLAAGYYNSPLHF. CDR3 nucleotides: TGTGCCAGCAGCTTAGCAGCTGGGTACTATAATTCACCCCTCCACTTT. Complete variable domain (other parts from reference TRBV7-2 and TRBJ1-6): GAGVSQSPSNKVTEKGKDVELRCDPISGHTALYWYRQSLGQGLEFLIYFQGNSAPDKSGLPSDRFSAERTGGSVSTLTIQRTQQEDSAVYLCASSLAAGYYNSPLHFGNGTRLTVT.